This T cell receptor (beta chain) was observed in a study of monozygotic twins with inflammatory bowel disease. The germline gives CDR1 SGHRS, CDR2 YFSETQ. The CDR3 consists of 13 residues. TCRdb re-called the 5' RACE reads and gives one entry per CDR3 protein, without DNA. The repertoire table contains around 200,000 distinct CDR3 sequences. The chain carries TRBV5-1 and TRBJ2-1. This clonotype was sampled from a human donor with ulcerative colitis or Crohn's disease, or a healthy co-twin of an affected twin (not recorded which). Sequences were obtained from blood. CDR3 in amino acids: CASSWTQSGEQFF.